The entry below describes one T cell receptor (beta chain). Its antigen is unknown. The entry originates in a study of B cell selection in AIRE deficiency. The CDR3 has 12 residues. CDR1 and CDR2 from the germline V gene are SGHTA and FQGNSA. V gave up 5 bases and J gave up 7 bases, with 11 bases separating them. Study findings and constraints: Healthy donors alone shared under 35% of some 3,300 Treg sequences; patients alone about 9.1%. With only TCRbeta sequenced, less than 45% of shared healthy Treg sequences overlapped Tconv.

Regulatory T cells were sorted as CD4+CD25hiCD127low/negative. Controls came from healthy donors unrelated to patients. Under the authors' procedure: Around 50,000 patient and roughly 9.6x10^4 healthy donor TCRbeta sequences came from Tregs. This table comes from immunoSEQ multiplex PCR, and its TCRdb copy is limited to in-frame clones, with some not included. V and J calls and clone size follow that table, whereas D and trimming were derived from the DNA. The table records about 26,000 clones, about 92% of them present only once. The sample consisted of CD4+CD25+ Tregs sorted from PBMCs. V gene TRBV7-2 combines with J gene TRBJ1-2; D is undetermined. This receptor was identified in a human donor in good health. This CDR3 is CASSPRVGGYTF. The CDR3, as DNA: TGTGCCAGCAGCCCCCGGGTCGGTGGCTACACCTTC.